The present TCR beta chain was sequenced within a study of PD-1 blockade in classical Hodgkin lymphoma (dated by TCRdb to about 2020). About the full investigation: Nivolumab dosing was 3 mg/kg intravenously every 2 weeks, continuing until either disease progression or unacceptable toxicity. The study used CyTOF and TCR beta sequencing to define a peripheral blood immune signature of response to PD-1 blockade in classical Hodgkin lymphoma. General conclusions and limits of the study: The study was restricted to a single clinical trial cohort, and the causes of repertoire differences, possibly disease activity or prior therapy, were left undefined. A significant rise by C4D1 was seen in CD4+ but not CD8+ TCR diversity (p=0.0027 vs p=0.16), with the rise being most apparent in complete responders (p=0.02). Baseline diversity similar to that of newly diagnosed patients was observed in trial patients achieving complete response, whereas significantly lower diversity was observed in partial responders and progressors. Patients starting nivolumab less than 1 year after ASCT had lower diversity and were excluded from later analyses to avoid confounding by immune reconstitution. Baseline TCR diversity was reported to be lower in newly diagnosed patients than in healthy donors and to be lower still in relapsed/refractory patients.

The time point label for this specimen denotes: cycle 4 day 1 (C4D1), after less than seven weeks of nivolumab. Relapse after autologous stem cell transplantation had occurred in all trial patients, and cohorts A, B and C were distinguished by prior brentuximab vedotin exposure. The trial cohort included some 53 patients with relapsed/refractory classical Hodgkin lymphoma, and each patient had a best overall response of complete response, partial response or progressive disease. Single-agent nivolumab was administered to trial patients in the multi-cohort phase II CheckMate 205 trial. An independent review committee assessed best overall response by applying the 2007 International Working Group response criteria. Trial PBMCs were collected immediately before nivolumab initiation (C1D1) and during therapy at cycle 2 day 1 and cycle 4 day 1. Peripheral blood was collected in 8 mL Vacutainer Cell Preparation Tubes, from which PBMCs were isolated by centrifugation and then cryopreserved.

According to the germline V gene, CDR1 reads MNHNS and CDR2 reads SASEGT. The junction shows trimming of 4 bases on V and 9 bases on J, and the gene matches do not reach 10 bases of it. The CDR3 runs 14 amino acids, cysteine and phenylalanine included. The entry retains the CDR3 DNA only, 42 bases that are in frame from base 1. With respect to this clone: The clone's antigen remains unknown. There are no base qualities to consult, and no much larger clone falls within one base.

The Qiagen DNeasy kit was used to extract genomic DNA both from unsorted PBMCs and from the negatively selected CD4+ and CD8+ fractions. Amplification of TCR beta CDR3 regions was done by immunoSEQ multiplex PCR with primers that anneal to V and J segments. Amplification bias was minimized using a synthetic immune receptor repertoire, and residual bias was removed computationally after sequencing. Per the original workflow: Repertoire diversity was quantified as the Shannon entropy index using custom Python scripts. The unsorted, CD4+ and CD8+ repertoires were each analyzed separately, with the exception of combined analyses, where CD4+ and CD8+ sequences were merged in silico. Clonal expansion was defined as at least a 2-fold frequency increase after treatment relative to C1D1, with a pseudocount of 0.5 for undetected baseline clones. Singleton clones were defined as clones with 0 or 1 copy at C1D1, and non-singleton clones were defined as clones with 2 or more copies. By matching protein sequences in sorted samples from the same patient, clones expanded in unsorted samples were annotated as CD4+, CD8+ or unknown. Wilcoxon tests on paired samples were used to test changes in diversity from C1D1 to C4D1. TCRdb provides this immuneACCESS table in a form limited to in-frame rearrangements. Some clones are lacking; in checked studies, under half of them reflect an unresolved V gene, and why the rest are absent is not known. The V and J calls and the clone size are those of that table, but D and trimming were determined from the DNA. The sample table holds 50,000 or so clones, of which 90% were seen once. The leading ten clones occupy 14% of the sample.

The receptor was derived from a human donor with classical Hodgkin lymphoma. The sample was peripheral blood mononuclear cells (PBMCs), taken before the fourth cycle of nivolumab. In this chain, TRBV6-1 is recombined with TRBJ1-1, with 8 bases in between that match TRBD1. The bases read TGTGCCAGCAGTGGAAAGGCTGGACAGGGAAAAGCTTTCTTT. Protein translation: CASSGKAGQGKAFF.